This T cell receptor beta chain derives from a study of blood T cell repertoires in COVID-19. Study overall: In each case, the material was cDNA or gDNA derived from T cells, B-cell-depleted T cells, or PBMCs.

The CDR3 has 12 amino acids. Looked up from germline, CDR1 is LNHDA and CDR2 is SQIVND (reference sequence). V lost 6 bases and J lost 3, with 8 bases in between. Patients of the Seattle cohort, enrolled during active infection, were followed longitudinally. In the source study's methods: By means of reference gene primer amplification, nucleated cell counts were estimated. The method was immunoSEQ multiplex PCR; TCRdb's version includes in-frame clones alone and lacks a portion of them. V and J calls and clone size are copied from that table; D and trimming were computed from the DNA. The sample holds roughly 250,000 clones; about 90% are singletons and the top ten take approximately 0.8%. This clone was detected once.

The rearrangement uses TRBV19 and TRBJ1-2; TRBD1 might be the D (5 bases). The sequenced sample was peripheral blood. The sequence came from a man aged 25 to 40 with COVID-19, enrolled during active disease. The CDR3 coding sequence is TGTGCCAGTAGCACAGGAGACTATGGCTACACCTTC. Protein product: CASSTGDYGYTF.